This entry lists 20 T cell receptor beta chains sequenced from one sample in a study of human T cells and chemical hapten exposure. MiXCR, run by TCRdb on the 5' RACE reads, gives a single entry per CDR3 protein. The data contain some 78,000 distinct CDR3 sequences, less than 9.5% of them singletons. Total RNA was extracted from unfractionated whole blood. Receptor source: a male donor in good health.

This clonotype was counted many times. The rearrangement uses TRBV6-2 or TRBV6-3 and TRBJ1-1; 9 bases align to TRBD1. Germline CDR1 reads MNHEY; CDR2 reads SVGEGT. The V segment lost 4 bases and the J segment 0 bases; nucleotides outside the gene matches: 9. The CDR3 covers 17 residues. The CDR3 region is CASSSRTGAFMNTEAFF. CDR3 in DNA: TGTGCCAGCAGTTCGCGGACAGGGGCTTTTATGAACACTGAAGCTTTCTTT.

The chain links TRBV7-8 to TRBJ2-2; D might be TRBD1 (5 bases). V was trimmed by 3 bases and J by 5 bases, leaving 13 bases between them. Germline CDR1 is SGHVS and CDR2 is FQNEAQ. The CDR3 extends over 15 amino acids. The CDR3, as DNA: TGTGCCAGCAGCTTCTCTCTAGGGGATACCGGGGAGCTGTTTTTT. Protein: CASSFSLGDTGELFF.

This clonotype has a handful of counts. The rearrangement links TRBV12-3 or TRBV12-4 to TRBJ2-1, with 10 positions matching TRBD2. There are 16 residues in the CDR3. V gave up 1 base and J gave up 9 bases; unmatched junction bases: 9. DNA for the CDR3: TGTGCCAGCAGTTTAGAATCGAGCGGGGGGGCCGGTGAGCAGTTCTTC. Translated, it gives CASSLESSGGAGEQFF.

The chain is built from TRBV27 and TRBJ2-1, with no clear D. CDR3 length: 16 residues. V was shortened by 5 bases and J by 1 base, with 15 bases between the two germline ends. Germline V lookup: CDR1 MNHEY, CDR2 SMNVEV (reference sequence). The CDR3: CASSPPRRVSYNEQFF. The CDR3 nucleotides read TGTGCCAGCAGTCCTCCCCGACGTGTTTCCTACAATGAGCAGTTCTTC.

Many counts were recorded for this clonotype. V gene TRBV12-3 or TRBV12-4 combines with J gene TRBJ2-2, with 8 bases lining up with TRBD1. V lost 7 bases to trimming and J lost 0 bases; unmatched junction nucleotides: 1. The CDR3 totals 14 residues. CDR3 DNA: TGTGCCAGCAAGGGACAGGCGAACACCGGGGAGCTGTTTTTT. Amino acid sequence: CASKGQANTGELFF.

Ten or more counts support this clonotype. The CDR3 is CASSPKQGGTYNEQFF. CDR3 DNA sequence: TGCGCCAGCAGCCCGAAACAGGGGGGGACCTACAATGAGCAGTTCTTC. The chain recombines TRBV5-1 with TRBJ2-1; the D gene is possibly TRBD1 (8 bases). Trimming cost V 4 bases and J 2 bases, with 16 bases left between them. The germline gives CDR1 SGHRS, CDR2 YFSETQ. The CDR3 extends over 16 amino acids.

The chain employs TRBV11-2 and TRBJ1-2, with 8 bases lining up with TRBD1. V shed 1 base and J 4 bases; nucleotides not matched to a gene: 5. The CDR3 sequence is 15 residues long. Germline CDR1 and CDR2: SGHAT and FQNNGV. CDR3 region: CASSLAGGSGYGYTF. Here the CDR3 DNA reads TGTGCCAGCAGCTTAGCAGGGGGCTCGGGCTATGGCTACACCTTC.

In this sample, this clonotype turned up many times. Here the CDR3 reads CASSDFPTSGSRNEQFF. CDR3 DNA sequence: TGTGCCAGCAGTGACTTCCCGACTAGCGGGAGTCGGAATGAGCAGTTCTTC. The rearrangement joins TRBV6-4 to TRBJ2-1; TRBD2 aligns across 12 bases. The V gene's germline CDR1 is MRHNA and CDR2 SNTAGT. V gave up 1 base and J gave up 7 bases; unmatched junction bases: 8. This CDR3 has 17 residues.

This rearrangement joins TRBV9 to TRBJ1-5; perhaps TRBD1 as D (6 bases). CDR1 and CDR2 from the germline V gene are SGDLS and YYNGEE. This CDR3 spans 13 amino acids. V shed 3 bases and J shed 4 bases, with 8 bases lying between them. CDR3 sequence (DNA): TGTGCCAGCAGCGCGACAGGAAATCAGCCCCAGCATTTT. This sequence encodes CASSATGNQPQHF.

In its sample, this clonotype was seen many times. The rearrangement joins TRBV20-1 to TRBJ1-3; D is unclear. CDR1 and CDR2 from the germline V gene are DFQATT and SNEGSKA (reference sequence). The V end lost 0 bases, the J end lost 3 bases, and 6 bases lay between the germline ends. The CDR3 length is 13 residues. In DNA form, the CDR3 reads TGCAGTGCTAGAGACCCCTATGGAAACACCATATATTTT. This codes for CSARDPYGNTIYF.

CDR3 in DNA: TGCGCCAGCAGCTTGGGCAGGTCGGGGTCACCCCTCCACTTT. This encodes CASSLGRSGSPLHF. This chain links TRBV5-1 with TRBJ1-6; D is unclear. The CDR3 has 14 amino acids. V was pared by 0 bases and J by 10 bases, with 11 bases between. Germline V lookup: CDR1 SGHRS, CDR2 YFSETQ.

The chain uses TRBV12-3 or TRBV12-4 and TRBJ1-4; 7 bases map to TRBD1. The CDR3 is made up of 14 amino acids. Trimming took 5 bases from V and 6 from J; bases not matched to a gene: 6. DNA of the CDR3: TGTGCCAGCAGTGAGACAGGGTCTTATGAAAAACTGTTTTTT. Translating gives CASSETGSYEKLFF.

The V gene is TRBV23-1, the J gene TRBJ1-6; D gene uncertain. TRBV23-1 falls under the ORF class, with uncertain function. Between the trimmed V and J ends, which lost 6 bases and 7 bases, there was a span of 13 bases. This CDR3 is built from 14 residues. The CDR3 loop is CASRRHNENSPLHF. CDR3 bases: TGCGCCAGCAGAAGACACAATGAAAATTCACCCCTCCACTTT.

This clonotype occurred many times. V gene TRBV4-3 combines with J gene TRBJ2-1; 7 bases fit TRBD1. The J segment lost 6 bases and the V segment lost 1 base, leaving 3 bases of the junction unmatched. Germline-derived CDR1 and CDR2 are LGHNA and YSLEER. This CDR3 contains 14 residues. In nucleotides, the CDR3 is TGCGCCAGCAGCCAAGTTGACAGGGCCAATGAGCAGTTCTTC. Its translation: CASSQVDRANEQFF.

This clonotype has only a few counts. V gene TRBV4-2 combines with J gene TRBJ2-3; unclear D gene. Trimming took off 3 bases at V and 2 bases at J, with 15 bases between the two ends. The CDR3 is made up of 16 amino acids. The V gene's germline CDR1 is LGHNA and CDR2 YNFKEQ. For the CDR3, the DNA is TGTGCCAGCAGCCAGACAAGGGTTTCTCCCACAGATACGCAGTATTTT. Translated, it gives CASSQTRVSPTDTQYF.

There are a few counts of this clonotype. V is TRBV6-2 or TRBV6-3 and J is TRBJ1-2; D is ambiguous. The V gene lost 5 bases and the J gene lost 0 bases, with 13 bases spanning the gap. The CDR3 is made up of 15 amino acids. Germline values: CDR1 MNHEY, CDR2 SVGEGT. This CDR3 is CASSHPDNPNYGYTF. CDR3 sequence (DNA): TGTGCCAGCAGTCACCCTGACAATCCTAACTATGGCTACACCTTC.

This clonotype has more than one count but fewer than ten. V usage is TRBV21-1 and J usage is TRBJ1-2; the table assigns TRBD1, which was not confirmed against the DNA. TRBV21-1 corresponds to a pseudogene. The CDR3 spans 14 residues. The CDR3 region is CASSKEDRDYGYTF. DNA of the CDR3: TGTGCCAGCAGCAAAGAGGACAGGGACTATGGCTACACCTTC.

This clonotype was observed many times. The chain recombines TRBV2 with TRBJ2-1; D call uncertain. Germline V gene lookup returns CDR1 SNHLY and CDR2 FYNNEI. This CDR3 has 15 amino acids. V gave up 5 bases and J gave up 0 bases, with 11 bases separating them. Written as DNA, the CDR3 is TGTGCCAGCAGTTCTGGACGTAGCTCCTACAATGAGCAGTTCTTC. Translation: CASSSGRSSYNEQFF.

This clonotype occurred a few times. The chain employs TRBV5-1 and TRBJ1-1; D is perhaps TRBD1 (5 bases). The V end lost 4 bases, the J end lost 6 bases, and 19 bases lay between the germline ends. The CDR3 sequence is 15 residues long. Germline V gene sequence: CDR1 SGHRS, CDR2 YFSETQ. The CDR3 nucleotides are TGCGCCAGCAGCGCAAGGGGCCGCGGGTACCCTGAAGCTTTCTTT. Its protein is CASSARGRGYPEAFF.

The rearrangement uses TRBV7-9 and TRBJ1-6; D is uncertain. The length of the CDR3 is 15 residues. The V gene lost 4 bases and the J gene lost 11 bases, with 18 bases spanning the gap. The V gene's germline CDR1 is SEHNR and CDR2 FQNEAQ (reference sequence). DNA for the CDR3: TGTGCCAGCAGCTCTAGAGGAACAGCGGATCCACCCCTCCACTTT. This translates into CASSSRGTADPPLHF.